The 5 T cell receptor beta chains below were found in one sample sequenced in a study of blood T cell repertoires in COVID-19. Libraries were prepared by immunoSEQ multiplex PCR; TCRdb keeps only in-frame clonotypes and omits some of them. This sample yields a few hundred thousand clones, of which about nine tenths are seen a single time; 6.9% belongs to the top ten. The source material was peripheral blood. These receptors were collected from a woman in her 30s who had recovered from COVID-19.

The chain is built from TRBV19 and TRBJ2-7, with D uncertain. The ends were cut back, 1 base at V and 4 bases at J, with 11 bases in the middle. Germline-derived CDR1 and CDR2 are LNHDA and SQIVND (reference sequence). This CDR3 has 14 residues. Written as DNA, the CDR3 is TGTGCCAGTAGTATAGGAGGAAACCTTTACGAGCAGTACTTC. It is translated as CASSIGGNLYEQYF.

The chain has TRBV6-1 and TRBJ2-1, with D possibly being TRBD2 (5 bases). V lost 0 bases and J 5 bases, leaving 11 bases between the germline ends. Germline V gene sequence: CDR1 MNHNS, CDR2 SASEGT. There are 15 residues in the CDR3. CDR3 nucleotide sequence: TGTGCCAGCAGTGAAGCGAGCGGCACCAACAATGAGCAGTTCTTC. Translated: CASSEASGTNNEQFF.

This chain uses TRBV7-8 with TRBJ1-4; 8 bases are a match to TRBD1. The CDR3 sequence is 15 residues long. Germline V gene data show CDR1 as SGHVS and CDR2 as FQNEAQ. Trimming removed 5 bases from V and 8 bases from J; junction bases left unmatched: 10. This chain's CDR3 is CASSDGTGPREKLFF. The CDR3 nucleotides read TGTGCCAGCAGCGACGGGACAGGCCCACGGGAAAAACTGTTTTTT.

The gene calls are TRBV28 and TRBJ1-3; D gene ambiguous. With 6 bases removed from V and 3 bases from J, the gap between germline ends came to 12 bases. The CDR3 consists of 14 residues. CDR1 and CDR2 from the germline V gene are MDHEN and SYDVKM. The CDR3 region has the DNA TGTGCCAGCAGCCTCGGGATCCGTGGAAACACCATATATTTT. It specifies CASSLGIRGNTIYF.

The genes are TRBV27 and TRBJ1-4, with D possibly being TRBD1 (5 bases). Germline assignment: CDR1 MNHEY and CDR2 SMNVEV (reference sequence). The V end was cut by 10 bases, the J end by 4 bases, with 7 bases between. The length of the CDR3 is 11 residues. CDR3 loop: CANRSNEKLFF. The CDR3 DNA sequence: TGTGCCAACAGGAGTAATGAAAAACTGTTTTTT.